This TCR beta chain is drawn from a study of T cell responses to AZD1222 COVID-19 vaccine. This CDR3 has 15 residues. Trimming at V came to 6 bases and at J to 4 bases, leaving 5 bases not matched to a gene. The germline CDR1 and CDR2 sequences are WNHNN and SYGVQD (reference sequence). This table comes from immunoSEQ multiplex PCR, and its TCRdb copy is limited to in-frame clones, with some not included. The repertoire consists of some 130,000 clones, with approximately 90% occurring once and the leading ten covering around a tenth. The receptor's source is an adult who received the AZD1222 COVID-19 vaccine. The sequencing here drew on peripheral blood, taken 28 days after the second AZD1222 dose. J is TRBJ2-1 and V is TRBV10-1, with 11 bases identical to TRBD2. This CDR3 reads CASSPTSGIYNEQFF. Written as DNA, the CDR3 is TGCGCCAGCAGCCCGACTAGCGGGATTTACAATGAGCAGTTCTTC.